A selection of T cell receptor beta chains follows, all from one sample in a study of molecular identifiers for immune sequencing clone quantification. MiXCR, run by TCRdb on the PCR reads, gives a single entry per CDR3 protein. The table records about 510,000 distinct CDR3 sequences, less than 30% of them present only once. The sequenced material came from naive CD8+ T cells from blood, with Jurkat cell RNA spiked in. The receptor source for this set is a human donor in good health. Some libraries in this study had Jurkat cell RNA spiked in. The CDR3 runs from the conserved cysteine through the conserved F or W. Fields, in order: clone size, V gene, D gene, J gene, CDR3 protein, CDR3 DNA. The D gene is left open where the match is weak. Clone size, where shown, is once, few, many, or a class for clones that have expanded.

few	TRBV12-3/TRBV12-4	TRBD1	TRBJ2-3	CASSLTYRGRTDTQYF	TGTGCCAGCAGTCTAACCTACAGGGGGCGAACAGATACGCAGTATTTT
few	TRBV3-1	TRBD1	TRBJ1-4	CASSQEEGANEKLFF	TGTGCCAGCAGCCAAGAAGAGGGGGCAAACGAAAAACTGTTTTTT
few	TRBV6-2/TRBV6-3	.	TRBJ1-1	CASSYGVGNEAFF	TGTGCCAGCAGTTACGGGGTAGGGAATGAAGCTTTCTTT
few	TRBV13	.	TRBJ1-5	CASSQRIGDQPQHF	TGTGCCAGCAGCCAAAGAATAGGAGATCAGCCCCAGCATTTT
few	TRBV5-1	TRBD1	TRBJ2-6	CASSPRDRGHYTTSGANVLTF	TGCGCCAGCAGCCCCCGGGACAGGGGGCACTACACTACCTCTGGGGCCAACGTCCTGACTTTC
.	TRBV27	.	TRBJ2-7	CASSAGMNSYEQYF	TGTGCCAGCAGCGCGGGGATGAACTCCTACGAGCAGTACTTC
.	TRBV24-1	.	TRBJ2-2	CATSEDSSNTGELFF	TGTGCCACCAGTGAGGACTCATCGAACACCGGGGAGCTGTTTTTT
once	TRBV7-6	.	TRBJ2-7	CASSLDAAQVAGQYF	TGTGCCAGCAGCTTAGATGCGGCGCAGGTGGCTGGGCAGTACTTC
many	TRBV7-8	TRBD2	TRBJ2-3	CASSLLTSGASTDTQYF	TGTGCCAGCAGCTTATTGACTAGCGGGGCGAGCACAGATACGCAGTATTTT
few	TRBV5-4	TRBD1	TRBJ2-7	CASSATPGQASYEQYF	TGTGCCAGCAGCGCCACGCCGGGACAGGCATCCTACGAGCAGTACTTC
few	TRBV30	.	TRBJ2-2	CAWIGYTGELFF	TGTGCCTGGATCGGCTACACCGGGGAGCTGTTTTTT
few	TRBV5-6	TRBD1	TRBJ1-5	CASSSATGVGNQPQHF	TGTGCCAGCAGCTCGGCGACAGGGGTCGGGAATCAGCCCCAGCATTTT
.	TRBV12-3/TRBV12-4	.	TRBJ2-3	CASSLVAPSVTDTQYF	TGTGCCAGCAGTTTAGTCGCGCCTAGCGTAACAGATACGCAGTATTTT
.	TRBV14	.	TRBJ2-7	CASSQVVGSPWDEQYF	TGTGCCAGCAGCCAAGTGGTCGGGAGTCCCTGGGACGAGCAGTACTTC
.	TRBV6-5	TRBD1	TRBJ2-7	CASSLTGQGFYEQYF	TGTGCCAGCAGCCTAACCGGACAGGGCTTCTACGAGCAGTACTTC
few	TRBV28	.	TRBJ1-5	CASSSSQGWPQHF	TGTGCCAGCAGTTCGTCACAGGGATGGCCCCAGCATTTT
few	TRBV29-1	.	TRBJ2-3	CSVEQQALKADTQYF	TGCAGCGTTGAGCAACAGGCCCTCAAGGCAGATACGCAGTATTTT
many	TRBV7-9	.	TRBJ2-7	CASSSYQAQEQYF	TGTGCCAGCAGCTCCTATCAAGCCCAAGAGCAGTACTTC
.	TRBV9	TRBD1	TRBJ2-5	CAGSVQGAPGETQYF	TGTGCCGGCAGCGTGCAGGGGGCACCGGGTGAGACCCAGTACTTC
many	TRBV4-1	TRBD2	TRBJ2-7	CASSPSLAGGTYEQYF	TGCGCCAGCAGCCCTTCACTAGCGGGGGGAACCTACGAGCAGTACTTC
few	TRBV12-3/TRBV12-4	.	TRBJ2-5	CASSLVGPETQYF	TGTGCCAGCAGTTTAGTGGGGCCCGAGACCCAGTACTTC
few	TRBV7-6	.	TRBJ2-7	CASRPGTRDEQYF	TGTGCCAGCAGACCCGGGACGAGGGACGAGCAGTACTTC